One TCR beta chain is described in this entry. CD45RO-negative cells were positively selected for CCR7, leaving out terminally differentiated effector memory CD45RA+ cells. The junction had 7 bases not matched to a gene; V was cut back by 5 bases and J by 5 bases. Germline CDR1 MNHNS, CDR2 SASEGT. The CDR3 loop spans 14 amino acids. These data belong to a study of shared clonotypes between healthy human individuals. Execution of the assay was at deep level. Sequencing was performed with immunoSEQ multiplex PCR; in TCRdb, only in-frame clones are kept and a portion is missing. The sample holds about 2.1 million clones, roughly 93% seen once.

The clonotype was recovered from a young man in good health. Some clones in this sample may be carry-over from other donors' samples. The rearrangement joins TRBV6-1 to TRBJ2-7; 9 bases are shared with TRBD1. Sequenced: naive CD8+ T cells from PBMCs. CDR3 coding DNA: TGTGCCAGCAGTTGGGGGGACAGGGTTGACGAGCAGTACTTC. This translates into CASSWGDRVDEQYF.